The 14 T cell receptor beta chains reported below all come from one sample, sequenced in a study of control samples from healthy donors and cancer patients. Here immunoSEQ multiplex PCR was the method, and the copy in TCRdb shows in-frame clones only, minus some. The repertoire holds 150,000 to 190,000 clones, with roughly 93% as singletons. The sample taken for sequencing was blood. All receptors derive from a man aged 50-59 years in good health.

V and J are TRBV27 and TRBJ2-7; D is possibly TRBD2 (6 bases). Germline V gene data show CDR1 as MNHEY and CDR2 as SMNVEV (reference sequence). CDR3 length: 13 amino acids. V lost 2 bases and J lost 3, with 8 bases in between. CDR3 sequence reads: CASSLRRDYEQYF. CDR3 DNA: TGTGCCAGCAGTTTACGGAGGGACTACGAGCAGTACTTC.

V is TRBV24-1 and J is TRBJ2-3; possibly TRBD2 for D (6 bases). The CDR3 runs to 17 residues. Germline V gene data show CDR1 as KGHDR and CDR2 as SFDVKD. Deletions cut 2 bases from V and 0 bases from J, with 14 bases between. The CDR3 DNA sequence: TGTGCCACCAGTGATTCCCGCGCGGGATTTAGCACAGATACGCAGTATTTT. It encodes CATSDSRAGFSTDTQYF.

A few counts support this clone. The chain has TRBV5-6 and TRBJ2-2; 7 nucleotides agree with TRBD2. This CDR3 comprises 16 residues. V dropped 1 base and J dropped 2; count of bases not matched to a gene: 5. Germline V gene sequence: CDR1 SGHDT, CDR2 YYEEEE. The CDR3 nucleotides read TGTGCCAGCAGCTTGTGGGGGGGAGTCAACACCGGGGAGCTGTTTTTT. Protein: CASSLWGGVNTGELFF. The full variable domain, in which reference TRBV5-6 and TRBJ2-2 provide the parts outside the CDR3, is DAGVTQSPTHLIKTRGQQVTLRCSPKSGHDTVSWYQQALGQGPQFIFQYYEEEERQRGNFPDRFSGHQFPNYSSELNVNALLLGDSALYLCASSLWGGVNTGELFFGEGSRLTVL.

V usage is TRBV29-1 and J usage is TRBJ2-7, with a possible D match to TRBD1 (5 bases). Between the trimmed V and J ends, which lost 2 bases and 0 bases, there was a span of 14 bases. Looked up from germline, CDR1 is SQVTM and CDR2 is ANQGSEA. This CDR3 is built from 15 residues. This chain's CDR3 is CSVESSRGSSYEQYF. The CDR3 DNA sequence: TGCAGCGTTGAATCCTCTAGGGGCAGCTCCTACGAGCAGTACTTC.

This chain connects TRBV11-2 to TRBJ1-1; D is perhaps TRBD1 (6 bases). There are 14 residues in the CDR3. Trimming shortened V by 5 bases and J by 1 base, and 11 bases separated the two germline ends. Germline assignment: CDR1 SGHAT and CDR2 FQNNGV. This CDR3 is CASSTQDRNTEAFF. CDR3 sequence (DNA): TGTGCCAGCAGCACCCAGGACAGGAACACTGAAGCTTTCTTT.

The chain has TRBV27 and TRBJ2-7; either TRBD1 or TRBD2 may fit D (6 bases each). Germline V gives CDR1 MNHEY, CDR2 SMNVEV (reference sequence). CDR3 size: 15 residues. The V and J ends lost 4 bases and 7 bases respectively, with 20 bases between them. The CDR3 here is CASSSVGGLNREQYF. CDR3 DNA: TGTGCCAGCAGTTCGGTCGGGGGCCTAAATAGGGAGCAGTACTTC.

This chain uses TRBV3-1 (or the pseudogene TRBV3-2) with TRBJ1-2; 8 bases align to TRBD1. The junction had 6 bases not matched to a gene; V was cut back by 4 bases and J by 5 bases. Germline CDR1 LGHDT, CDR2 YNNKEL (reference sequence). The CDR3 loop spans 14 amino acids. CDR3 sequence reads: CASSPRRQGYGYTF. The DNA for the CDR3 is TGTGCCAGCAGCCCCAGAAGACAGGGGTATGGCTACACCTTC.

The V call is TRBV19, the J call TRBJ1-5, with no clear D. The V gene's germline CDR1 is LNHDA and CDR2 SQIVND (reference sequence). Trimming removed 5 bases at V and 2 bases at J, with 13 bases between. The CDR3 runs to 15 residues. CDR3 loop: CASSPPVWGNQPQHF. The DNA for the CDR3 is TGTGCCAGTAGTCCTCCGGTTTGGGGCAATCAGCCCCAGCATTTT.

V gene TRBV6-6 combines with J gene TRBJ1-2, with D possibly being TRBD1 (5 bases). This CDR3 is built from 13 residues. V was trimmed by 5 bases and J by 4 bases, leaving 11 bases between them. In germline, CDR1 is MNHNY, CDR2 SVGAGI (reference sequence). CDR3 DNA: TGTGCCAGCAGTAACCGGGGCCTCTATGGCTACACCTTC. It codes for CASSNRGLYGYTF.

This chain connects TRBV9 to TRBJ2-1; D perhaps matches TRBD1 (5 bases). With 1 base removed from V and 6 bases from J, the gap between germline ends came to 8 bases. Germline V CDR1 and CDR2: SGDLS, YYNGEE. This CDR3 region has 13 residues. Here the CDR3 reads CASSVLGVNEQFF. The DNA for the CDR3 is TGTGCCAGCAGCGTACTAGGGGTCAATGAGCAGTTCTTC.

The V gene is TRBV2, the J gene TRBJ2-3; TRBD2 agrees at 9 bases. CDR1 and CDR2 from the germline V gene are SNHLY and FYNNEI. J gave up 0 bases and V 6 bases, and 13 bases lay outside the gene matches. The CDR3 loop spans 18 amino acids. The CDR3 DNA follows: TGTGCCAGCAGCGGCCCTCTAGCGGGGAGGACTAGCACAGATACGCAGTATTTT. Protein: CASSGPLAGRTSTDTQYF. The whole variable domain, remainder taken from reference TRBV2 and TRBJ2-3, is EPEVTQTPSHQVTQMGQEVILRCVPISNHLYFYWYRQILGQKVEFLVSFYNNEISEKSEIFDDQFSVERPDGSNFTLKIRSTKLEDSAMYFCASSGPLAGRTSTDTQYFGPGTRLTVL.

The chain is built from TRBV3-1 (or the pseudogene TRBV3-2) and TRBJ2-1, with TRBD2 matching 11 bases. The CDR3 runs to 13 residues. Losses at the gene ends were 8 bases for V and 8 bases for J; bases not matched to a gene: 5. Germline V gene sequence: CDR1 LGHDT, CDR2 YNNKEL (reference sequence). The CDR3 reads CASGRTSGHEQFF. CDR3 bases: TGTGCCAGCGGAAGGACTAGCGGGCATGAGCAGTTCTTC.

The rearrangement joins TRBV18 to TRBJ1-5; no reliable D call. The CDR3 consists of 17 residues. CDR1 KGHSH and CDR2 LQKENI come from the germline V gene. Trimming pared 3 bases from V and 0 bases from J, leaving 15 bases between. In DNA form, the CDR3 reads TGTGCCAGCTCACCCACGGGTATCAGCCTTAGCAATCAGCCCCAGCATTTT. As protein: CASSPTGISLSNQPQHF.

CDR3 protein: CASSDVGPGQGADTQYF. The DNA of the CDR3 is TGCGCCAGCAGTGACGTGGGGCCGGGACAGGGAGCAGATACGCAGTATTTT. V usage is TRBV10-1 and J usage is TRBJ2-3; 9 bases match TRBD1. After removal of 3 bases from V and 4 bases from J, the junction contained 11 bases not matched to a gene. Germline lookup yields CDR1 WNHNN and CDR2 SYGVQD (reference sequence). The CDR3 runs to 17 residues.